The clone carrying this T cell receptor (beta chain) was observed a few times. The antigen is unknown. This specimen belongs to a study of T cell repertoires in cytomegalovirus infection. In the study overall: Indicated by public TCR beta signatures were CMV infection and matching HLA type.

Study-level findings and limits: Cumulative public TCR beta family frequency identified CMV carriers with the relevant HLA. CMV-specific TCR beta clonotypes restricted by HLA-C were the ones dominating the ex vivo response.

Each CDR3 protein gets one entry after TCRdb re-called the reads with MiXCR. The data hold roughly 180,000 distinct CDR3 sequences, with 25% to 30% observed a single time. The CDR3 totals 15 residues. In germline, CDR1 is SGDLS, CDR2 YYNGEE. The trim removed 4 bases at V and 1 base at J, leaving 7 bases unmatched. The chain couples TRBV9 to TRBJ2-7; 8 nucleotides align to TRBD2. The TCR was taken from a human donor in good health (CMV status not recorded). Some clones in this sample may be carry-over from other donors' samples. Sequences were obtained from PBMCs. CDR3 residues: CASSLRGGESYEQYF. The DNA of the CDR3 is TGTGCCAGCAGCCTCCGGGGGGGAGAGTCCTACGAGCAGTACTTC. The full variable domain, its missing parts supplied by reference TRBV9 and TRBJ2-7, is DSGVTQTPKHLITATGQRVTLRCSPRSGDLSVYWYQQSLDQGLQFLIQYYNGEERAKGNILERFSAQQFPDLHSELNLSSLELGDSALYFCASSLRGGESYEQYFGPGTRLTVT.